These T cell receptor beta chains were read from a single sample in a study of blood T cell repertoires in COVID-19. TCRdb's table, derived via immunoSEQ multiplex PCR, lists solely in-frame clones and lacks some. This sample has fewer than 350,000 clones, with 88% found just once. Sequenced sample: PBMCs or T cells enriched from blood (not recorded which). These TCRs come from a woman aged 60-75 years in a cohort exposed to, infected with or recovered from COVID-19 (not recorded which). Both conserved end residues are trimmed from each CDR3. D genes are given only for firm matches.

cdr3_aa: ASSLAGGRSGNTIY
d_call: .
v_call: TRBV5-1
j_call: TRBJ1-3

cdr3_aa: AWSVRRGNTIY
d_call: .
v_call: TRBV30
j_call: TRBJ1-3

cdr3_aa: ASSTRRLAGGGDTQY
d_call: TRBD2
v_call: TRBV28
j_call: TRBJ2-3

cdr3_aa: ASSLMQGSEKLF
d_call: .
v_call: TRBV7-9
j_call: TRBJ1-4

cdr3_aa: ASSFSGKAYNEQF
d_call: .
v_call: TRBV7-8
j_call: TRBJ2-1

cdr3_aa: ASSQDRRSEAF
d_call: .
v_call: TRBV14
j_call: TRBJ1-1

cdr3_aa: ASSAGQSYNEQF
d_call: .
v_call: TRBV9
j_call: TRBJ2-1

cdr3_aa: ASSIGERAF
d_call: .
v_call: TRBV19
j_call: TRBJ1-1

cdr3_aa: ASSLRQTYGYGYT
d_call: .
v_call: TRBV19
j_call: TRBJ1-2

cdr3_aa: ASSLQSGLAGGMQY
d_call: TRBD2
v_call: TRBV7-3
j_call: TRBJ2-3

cdr3_aa: ASSPQGWNSYEQY
d_call: .
v_call: TRBV9
j_call: TRBJ2-7

cdr3_aa: ASSEGTSGEQF
d_call: TRBD2
v_call: TRBV10-1
j_call: TRBJ2-1

cdr3_aa: ASSLAGGTAYNEQF
d_call: .
v_call: TRBV5-1
j_call: TRBJ2-1

cdr3_aa: ASSQESPLAGVEKTQY
d_call: TRBD2
v_call: TRBV3-1/TRBV3-2
j_call: TRBJ2-5

cdr3_aa: ASSLSSGIGEQF
d_call: TRBD2
v_call: TRBV5-1
j_call: TRBJ2-1

cdr3_aa: AWRSGTGNQETQY
d_call: TRBD1
v_call: TRBV30
j_call: TRBJ2-5

cdr3_aa: ASSPRGLAGPSEQY
d_call: TRBD2
v_call: TRBV7-9
j_call: TRBJ2-7

cdr3_aa: ASSAPGQGYQPQH
d_call: TRBD1
v_call: TRBV28
j_call: TRBJ1-5

cdr3_aa: ASSLTGGVNTGELF
d_call: .
v_call: TRBV7-7
j_call: TRBJ2-2

cdr3_aa: ASSLTEREADTQY
d_call: TRBD2
v_call: TRBV11-2
j_call: TRBJ2-3

cdr3_aa: ASSESGHEQY
d_call: .
v_call: TRBV9
j_call: TRBJ2-7

cdr3_aa: ASSKGARERCWEQY
d_call: .
v_call: TRBV21-1
j_call: TRBJ2-7

cdr3_aa: ASSELGTAFTEAF
d_call: TRBD1
v_call: TRBV14
j_call: TRBJ1-1

cdr3_aa: AWTERGRRSGNTIY
d_call: .
v_call: TRBV30
j_call: TRBJ1-3

cdr3_aa: ASSRFSNQPQH
d_call: .
v_call: TRBV21-1
j_call: TRBJ1-5

cdr3_aa: ASSQGALLGTGDPYEQY
d_call: TRBD1
v_call: TRBV4-1
j_call: TRBJ2-7

cdr3_aa: ASSRSGTSGGTYEQY
d_call: TRBD2
v_call: TRBV4-2
j_call: TRBJ2-7

cdr3_aa: ASSWAPGQPQH
d_call: .
v_call: TRBV7-3
j_call: TRBJ1-5

cdr3_aa: ASSPRQEREQY
d_call: .
v_call: TRBV27
j_call: TRBJ2-7

cdr3_aa: ASSDQWASGLETQY
d_call: TRBD2
v_call: TRBV25-1
j_call: TRBJ2-5

cdr3_aa: ASSFPGREQY
d_call: .
v_call: TRBV7-2
j_call: TRBJ2-7

cdr3_aa: ASSLGRGSYSYT
d_call: TRBD1
v_call: TRBV27
j_call: TRBJ1-2

cdr3_aa: ASSSGVGNTEAF
d_call: .
v_call: TRBV7-6
j_call: TRBJ1-1

cdr3_aa: ASSPRGDRVNTEAF
d_call: TRBD1
v_call: TRBV9
j_call: TRBJ1-1

cdr3_aa: ASSLREGETQY
d_call: .
v_call: TRBV27
j_call: TRBJ2-5

cdr3_aa: ASSRTHGQLPSGNTIY
d_call: .
v_call: TRBV3-1/TRBV3-2
j_call: TRBJ1-3

cdr3_aa: ASSSWGRTNEKLF
d_call: .
v_call: TRBV6-2/TRBV6-3
j_call: TRBJ1-4

cdr3_aa: ASSFWEGTTPTYEQY
d_call: TRBD2
v_call: TRBV28
j_call: TRBJ2-7

cdr3_aa: ASSTDREAGELF
d_call: TRBD1
v_call: TRBV5-1
j_call: TRBJ2-2

cdr3_aa: ASSIDSYTDTQY
d_call: .
v_call: TRBV19
j_call: TRBJ2-3

cdr3_aa: ASSLTSGSKGNEQF
d_call: TRBD2
v_call: TRBV5-4
j_call: TRBJ2-1

cdr3_aa: ASSYTIQVETEAF
d_call: .
v_call: TRBV6-5
j_call: TRBJ1-1

cdr3_aa: ASSYSPGWDTGELF
d_call: .
v_call: TRBV6-5
j_call: TRBJ2-2

cdr3_aa: ASSDGPGEPYNSPLH
d_call: .
v_call: TRBV9
j_call: TRBJ1-6

cdr3_aa: ASSLLLILAGGNEQF
d_call: TRBD2
v_call: TRBV5-8
j_call: TRBJ2-1

cdr3_aa: ASGLAGGYEQY
d_call: TRBD2
v_call: TRBV6-6
j_call: TRBJ2-7

cdr3_aa: ASKWETTGELF
d_call: .
v_call: TRBV2
j_call: TRBJ2-2

cdr3_aa: ASKLESSYNSPLH
d_call: .
v_call: TRBV2
j_call: TRBJ1-6

cdr3_aa: ASKNRGANQPQH
d_call: TRBD1
v_call: TRBV6-5
j_call: TRBJ1-5